The rows below give T cell receptor beta chains drawn from one sample of a study of T cells in Graves' hyperthyroidism and ophthalmopathy. Via MiXCR, TCRdb re-called the multiplex PCR reads, giving one row per CDR3 protein. The sample gives about 270,000 distinct CDR3 sequences, approximately 14% of which show up once; more than 30% is in the top ten. The sample was blood. The receptors here all came from a woman between 45 and 65 years old with Graves' hyperthyroidism that later progressed to Graves' ophthalmopathy. CDR3s include the opening cysteine and the closing phenylalanine or tryptophan. The D gene is left open where the match is weak. Expanded clones are given a class, and other clones once, few, many or no size at all.

v_gene,d_gene,abundance,j_gene,CDR3nt,CDR3aa
TRBV5-1,TRBD1,few,TRBJ1-1,TGCGCCAGCAGCTTCCGGGACAGGGCCACTGAAGCTTTCTTT,CASSFRDRATEAFF
TRBV7-7,.,few,TRBJ2-5,TGTGCTAGCAGCCGCTACAGGGAAGGGGGGACCCAGTACTTC,CASSRYREGGTQYF
TRBV6-6,.,.,TRBJ1-2,TGTGCCAGCAGTTACGGCCTTAGTACTAACTATGGCTACACCTTC,CASSYGLSTNYGYTF
TRBV10-3,.,many,TRBJ1-1,TGTGCCACCCTGACAGACGTGTATGGGGCGAACACTGAAGCTTTCTTT,CATLTDVYGANTEAFF
TRBV6-1,.,.,TRBJ2-7,TGTGCCCTCAGGCGCAGCGACTTCGCCTCCTACGAGCAGTACTTC,CALRRSDFASYEQYF
TRBV20-1,.,many,TRBJ1-1,TGCAGTGCTGCTTCGGGGGCCAGGACTGAAGCTTTCTTT,CSAASGARTEAFF
TRBV12-3/TRBV12-4,.,once,TRBJ1-3,TGTGCCACTGACCGAAATGATGGAAACACCATATATTTT,CATDRNDGNTIYF
TRBV18,.,many,TRBJ2-1,TGTGCCAGCTCACCCGGGCAGGGTGGCTACAATGAGCAGTTCTTC,CASSPGQGGYNEQFF
TRBV2,TRBD1,.,TRBJ2-7,TGTGCCAGCAGTAGGGACAGGGTGGCGGACGAGCAGTACTTC,CASSRDRVADEQYF
TRBV7-3,TRBD2,many,TRBJ2-1,TGTGCCAGCAGCTCCGGGCGTCCTAGCGGGAGGATAGCCAATGAGCAGTTCTTC,CASSSGRPSGRIANEQFF
TRBV19,TRBD1,many,TRBJ1-1,TGTGCCAGTAGTAACCTTGAGACAGGGGTGAACACTGAAGCTTTCTTT,CASSNLETGVNTEAFF
TRBV20-1,TRBD1,many,TRBJ2-5,TGCAGTGCCCTTATAGCGCTCAGGGGGCGGGAGACCCAGTACTTC,CSALIALRGRETQYF
TRBV2,TRBD1,many,TRBJ2-5,TGTGCCAGCAGAGCCGGGACAGGTCAAGAGACCCAGTACTTC,CASRAGTGQETQYF
TRBV2,.,many,TRBJ2-1,TGTGCCAGCGCCCGAGGGCAGGGTTCCTACAATGAGCAGTTCTTC,CASARGQGSYNEQFF
TRBV4-1,.,.,TRBJ1-2,TGCGCCAGCAGCCACGGTTCTGAAAACTATGGCTACACCTTC,CASSHGSENYGYTF
TRBV7-9,TRBD2,few,TRBJ2-1,TGTGCCATCTCTTGGGCTAGCGGGCCTCAACTAAAGGGCAATGAGCAGTTCTTC,CAISWASGPQLKGNEQFF
TRBV5-1,.,many,TRBJ1-2,TGCGCCAGCAGCGCGACCTTGGGTGTTCGCGGCTACACCTTC,CASSATLGVRGYTF
TRBV5-1,.,many,TRBJ2-5,TGCGCCAGCAGCTTGGCCGGCAGCCTAGGGGAGACCCAGTACTTC,CASSLAGSLGETQYF
TRBV5-1,.,many,TRBJ2-7,TGCGCCAGCAGCCCCAACGACGGCGCCCCATCGTACGAGCAGTACTTC,CASSPNDGAPSYEQYF
TRBV7-9,TRBD2,many,TRBJ2-1,TGTGCCAGCAGCCCGACTAGCGGGAGTTCCTACAATGAGCAGTTCTTC,CASSPTSGSSYNEQFF
TRBV30,.,.,TRBJ1-1,TGTGCCTGGAGTGTGGTTGGGGGCGACGGTGCTTTCTTT,CAWSVVGGDGAFF
TRBV7-9,.,many,TRBJ2-2,TGTGCCAGCAGCTTAAGGCACACCGGGGAGCTGTTTTTT,CASSLRHTGELFF
TRBV20-1,TRBD2,many,TRBJ2-3,TGCAGTGCTAGGGGGGGGCTAGCGGGAGGCCACACAGATACGCAGTATTTT,CSARGGLAGGHTDTQYF
TRBV5-4,.,few,TRBJ2-3,TGTGCCAGCAACACAAGGGGGGCGGAAGATACGCAGTATTTT,CASNTRGAEDTQYF
TRBV12-3/TRBV12-4,.,many,TRBJ2-7,TGTGCCAGCAGTTTAACGGGGCCGCACGAGCAGTACTTC,CASSLTGPHEQYF
TRBV3-1,.,many,TRBJ1-1,TGTGCCAGCAGCCAAGGGTCAGGTGCTTTCTTT,CASSQGSGAFF
TRBV7-3,.,many,TRBJ2-3,TGTGCCAGCAGCTTAAGGGACAACCTCAGGAATACGCAGTATTTT,CASSLRDNLRNTQYF
TRBV5-1,TRBD1,.,TRBJ2-7,TGCGCCAGCACCCCCGGGACAGGGGGCGGTGAGCAGTACTTC,CASTPGTGGGEQYF
TRBV29-1,.,many,TRBJ2-7,TGCAGCGTTGAAGTCCCTGGAGACCACGAGCAGTACTTC,CSVEVPGDHEQYF
TRBV12-3/TRBV12-4,TRBD2,many,TRBJ2-3,TGTGCCAGCAGCACTAGCGGGAGGAGGGATACGCAGTATTTT,CASSTSGRRDTQYF
TRBV15,.,many,TRBJ1-6,TGTGCCACCAGTCAGGTGGAGTCACCCCTCCACTTT,CATSQVESPLHF
TRBV10-1,.,few,TRBJ2-7,TGCGCCAGCAGTGAGGTAGGGCGCGAGCAGTACTTC,CASSEVGREQYF
TRBV5-1,TRBD1,many,TRBJ1-1,TGCGCCAGCAGCCTCGCAGGGGGCGGAATGAACACTGAAGCTTTCTTT,CASSLAGGGMNTEAFF
TRBV27,TRBD1,many,TRBJ2-5,TGTGCCAGCAGTACGACAGGGGGGACCCAGTACTTC,CASSTTGGTQYF
TRBV10-1,.,many,TRBJ1-5,TGCGCCAGCAGTGAGAAGGACAGAGACAATCAGCCCCAGCATTTT,CASSEKDRDNQPQHF
TRBV28,.,many,TRBJ1-2,TGTGCCAGCAGCCTAATAGGATCTGGCTACACCTTC,CASSLIGSGYTF
TRBV3-1,TRBD1,many,TRBJ2-2,TGTGCCAGCCGAGGGACAGGTCGGTTTGCGAACACCGGGGAGCTGTTTTTT,CASRGTGRFANTGELFF
TRBV15,TRBD1,.,TRBJ1-2,TGTGCCACCAGCAGAGAATCAAGGGTTCGGGACAGCCGCTATGGCTACACCTTC,CATSRESRVRDSRYGYTF
TRBV5-1,.,many,TRBJ1-1,TGCGCCAGCAGCTTGGTACAGGGAAACACTGAAGCTTTCTTT,CASSLVQGNTEAFF
TRBV7-3,.,many,TRBJ1-6,TGTGCCAGCAGCCCGGGACGGGAGAATTCACCCCTCCACTTT,CASSPGRENSPLHF
TRBV7-6,.,many,TRBJ2-7,TGTGCCAGCGTAGACCTAAAACACGAGCAGTACTTC,CASVDLKHEQYF
TRBV5-1,TRBD2,many,TRBJ2-1,TGCGCCAGCAGCCGCGGACTAGCGGTCAATGAGCAGTTCTTC,CASSRGLAVNEQFF
TRBV30,.,many,TRBJ1-1,TGTGCCTGGAAGAGGGGAACCGCTTTCTTT,CAWKRGTAFF
TRBV6-1,TRBD2,many,TRBJ2-1,TGTGCCAGCAGTTGGGTCCAGGCGACTAGCGGGAGAGGGGATGAGCAGTTCTTC,CASSWVQATSGRGDEQFF
TRBV9,.,few,TRBJ2-4,TGTGCCAGCAGCCAAGGGGAGTGGAATGACATTCAGTACTTC,CASSQGEWNDIQYF
TRBV4-2,.,.,TRBJ2-7,TGTGCCAGCAGCCAAGAGGGGACACCGAACGGCTACGAGCAGTACTTC,CASSQEGTPNGYEQYF
TRBV2,TRBD1,.,TRBJ1-5,TGTGCCAGCAGTTTAACGGACAGGGAAAATCAGCCCCAGCATTTT,CASSLTDRENQPQHF
TRBV4-1,TRBD1,.,TRBJ1-5,TGCGCCAGCAGCCCTGGGGACAGGGATTATCAGCCCCAGCATTTT,CASSPGDRDYQPQHF
TRBV6-1,.,.,TRBJ2-3,TGTGCCAGCAGTGAGTGGGGCGTTAGCACAGATACGCAGTATTTT,CASSEWGVSTDTQYF
TRBV5-1,TRBD2,.,TRBJ2-1,TGCGCCAGCAGCCCGGGTGCGGGAGGGGACAATGAGCAGTTCTTC,CASSPGAGGDNEQFF
TRBV5-1,TRBD1,many,TRBJ2-6,TGCGCCAGCAGCTTAGGACAGGCTGGGGCCAACGTCCTGACTTTC,CASSLGQAGANVLTF